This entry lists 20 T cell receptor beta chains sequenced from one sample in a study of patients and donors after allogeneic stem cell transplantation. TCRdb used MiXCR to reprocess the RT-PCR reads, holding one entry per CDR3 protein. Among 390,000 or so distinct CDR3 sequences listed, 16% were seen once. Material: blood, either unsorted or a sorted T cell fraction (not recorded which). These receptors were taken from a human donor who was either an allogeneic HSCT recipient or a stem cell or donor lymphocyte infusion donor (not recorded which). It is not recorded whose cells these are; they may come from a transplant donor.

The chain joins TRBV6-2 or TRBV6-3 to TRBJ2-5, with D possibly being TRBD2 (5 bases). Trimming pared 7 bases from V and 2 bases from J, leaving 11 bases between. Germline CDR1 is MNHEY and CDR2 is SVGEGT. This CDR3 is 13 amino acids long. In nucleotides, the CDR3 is TGTGCCAGCATTGGTCAGCGGCAAGAGACCCAGTACTTC. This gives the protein CASIGQRQETQYF.

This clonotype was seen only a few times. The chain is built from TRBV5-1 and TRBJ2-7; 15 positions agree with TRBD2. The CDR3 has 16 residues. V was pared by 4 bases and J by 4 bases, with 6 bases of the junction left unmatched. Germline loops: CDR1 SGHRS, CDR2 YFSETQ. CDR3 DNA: TGCGCCAGCAGCCCGGGGACTAGCGGGAGGTCATACGAGCAGTACTTC. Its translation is CASSPGTSGRSYEQYF.

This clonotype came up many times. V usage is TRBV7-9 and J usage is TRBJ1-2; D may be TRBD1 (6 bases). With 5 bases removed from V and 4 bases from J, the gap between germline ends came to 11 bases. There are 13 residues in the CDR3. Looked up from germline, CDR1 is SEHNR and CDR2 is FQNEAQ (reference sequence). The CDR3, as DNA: TGTGCCAGCAGCCCAGGGACATCCTATGGCTACACCTTC. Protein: CASSPGTSYGYTF.

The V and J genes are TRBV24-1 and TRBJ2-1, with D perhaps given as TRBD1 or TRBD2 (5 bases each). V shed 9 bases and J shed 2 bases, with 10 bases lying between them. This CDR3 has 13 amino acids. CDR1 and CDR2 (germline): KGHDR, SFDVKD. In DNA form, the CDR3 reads TGTGCCACCCGGGACGGAACCTACAATGAGCAGTTCTTC. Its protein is CATRDGTYNEQFF.

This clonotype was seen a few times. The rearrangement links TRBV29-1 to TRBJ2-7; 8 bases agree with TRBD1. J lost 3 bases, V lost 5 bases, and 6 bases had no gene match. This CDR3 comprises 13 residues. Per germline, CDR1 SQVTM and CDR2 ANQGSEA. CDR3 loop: CSVSSGTGYEQYF. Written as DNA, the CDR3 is TGCAGCGTTTCGTCCGGGACAGGCTACGAGCAGTACTTC.

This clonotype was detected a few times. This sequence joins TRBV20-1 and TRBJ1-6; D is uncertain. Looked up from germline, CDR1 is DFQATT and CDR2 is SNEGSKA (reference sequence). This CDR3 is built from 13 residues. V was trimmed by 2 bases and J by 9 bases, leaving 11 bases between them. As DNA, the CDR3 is TGCAGTGCTAGATGGGCTACTCGTTCACCCCTCCACTTT. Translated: CSARWATRSPLHF.

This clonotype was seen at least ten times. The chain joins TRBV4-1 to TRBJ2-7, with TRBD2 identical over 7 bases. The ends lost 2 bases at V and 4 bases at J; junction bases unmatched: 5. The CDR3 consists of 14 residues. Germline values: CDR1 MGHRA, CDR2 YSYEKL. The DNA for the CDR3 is TGCGCCAGCAGCCAAATCGTCGGGGGGTACGAGCAGTACTTC. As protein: CASSQIVGGYEQYF.

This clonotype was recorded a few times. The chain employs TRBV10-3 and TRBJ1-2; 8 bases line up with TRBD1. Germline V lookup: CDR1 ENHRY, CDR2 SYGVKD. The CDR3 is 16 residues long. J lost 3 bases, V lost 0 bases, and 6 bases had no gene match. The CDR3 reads CAISESKDRADYGYTF. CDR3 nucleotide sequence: TGTGCCATCAGTGAGTCTAAGGACAGGGCTGACTATGGCTACACCTTC.

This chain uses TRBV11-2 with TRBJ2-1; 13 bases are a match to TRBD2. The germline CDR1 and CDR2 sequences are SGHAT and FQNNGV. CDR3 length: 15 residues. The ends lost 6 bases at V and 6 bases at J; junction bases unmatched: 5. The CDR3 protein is CASRLAGGPLNEQFF. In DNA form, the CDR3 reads TGTGCCAGCAGACTAGCGGGGGGGCCCCTCAATGAGCAGTTCTTC. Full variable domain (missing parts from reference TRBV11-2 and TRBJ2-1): EAGVAQSPRYKIIEKRQSVAFWCNPISGHATLYWYQQILGQGPKLLIQFQNNGVVDDSQLPKDRFSAERLKGVDSTLKIQPAKLEDSAVYLCASRLAGGPLNEQFFGPGTRLTVL.

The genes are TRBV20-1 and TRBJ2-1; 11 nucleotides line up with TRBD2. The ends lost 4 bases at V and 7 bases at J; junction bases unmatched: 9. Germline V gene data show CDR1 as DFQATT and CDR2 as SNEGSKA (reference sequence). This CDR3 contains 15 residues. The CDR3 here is CSATNRLAGQNEQFF. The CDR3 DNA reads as TGCAGTGCTACGAATCGACTAGCGGGACAAAATGAGCAGTTCTTC.

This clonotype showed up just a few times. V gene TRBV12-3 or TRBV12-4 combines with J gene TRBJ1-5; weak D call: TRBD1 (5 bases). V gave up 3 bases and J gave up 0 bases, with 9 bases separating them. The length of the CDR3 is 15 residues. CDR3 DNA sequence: TGTGCCAGCAGTTTTCGGGGGTTTAGCAATCAGCCCCAGCATTTT. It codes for CASSFRGFSNQPQHF.

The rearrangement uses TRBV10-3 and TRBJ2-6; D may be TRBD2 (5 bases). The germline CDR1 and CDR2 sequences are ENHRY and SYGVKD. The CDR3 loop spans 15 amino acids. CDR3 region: CDTSERWSGANVLTF. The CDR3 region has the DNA TGTGACACCAGTGAGCGGTGGTCTGGGGCCAACGTCCTGACTTTC.

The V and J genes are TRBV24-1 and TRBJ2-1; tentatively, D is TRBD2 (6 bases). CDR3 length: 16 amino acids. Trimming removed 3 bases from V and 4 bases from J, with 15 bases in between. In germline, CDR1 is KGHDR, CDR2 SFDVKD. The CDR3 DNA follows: TGTGCCACCAGTGATCCCGCCGGGACTGAATACAATGAGCAGTTCTTC. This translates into CATSDPAGTEYNEQFF.

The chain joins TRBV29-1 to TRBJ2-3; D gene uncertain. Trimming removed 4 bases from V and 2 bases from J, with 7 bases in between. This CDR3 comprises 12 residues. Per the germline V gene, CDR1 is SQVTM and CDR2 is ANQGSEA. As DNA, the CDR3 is TGCAGCGTTGTGAAATCCACAGATACGCAGTATTTT. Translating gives CSVVKSTDTQYF.

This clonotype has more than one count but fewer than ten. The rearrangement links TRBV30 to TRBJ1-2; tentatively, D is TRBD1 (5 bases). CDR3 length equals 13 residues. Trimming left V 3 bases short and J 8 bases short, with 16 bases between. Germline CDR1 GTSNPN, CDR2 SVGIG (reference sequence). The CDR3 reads CAWSLRDWDGYTF. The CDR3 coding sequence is TGTGCCTGGAGCCTCCGGGATTGGGACGGCTACACCTTC.

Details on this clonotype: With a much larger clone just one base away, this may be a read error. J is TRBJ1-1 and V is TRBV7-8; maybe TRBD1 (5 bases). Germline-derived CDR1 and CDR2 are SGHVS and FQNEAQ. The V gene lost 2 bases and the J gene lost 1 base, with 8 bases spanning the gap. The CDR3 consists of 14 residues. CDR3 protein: CASSLSTGNTEAFF. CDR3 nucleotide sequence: TGTGCCAGCAGCTTAAGCACAGGGAACACTGAAGCTTTCTTT. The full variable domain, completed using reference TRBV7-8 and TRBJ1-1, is GAGVSQSPRYKVAKRGQDVALRCDPISGHVSLFWYQQALGQGPEFLTYFQNEAQLDKSGLPSDRFFAERPEGSVSTLKIQRTQQEDSAVYLCASSLSTGNTEAFFGQGTRLTVV.

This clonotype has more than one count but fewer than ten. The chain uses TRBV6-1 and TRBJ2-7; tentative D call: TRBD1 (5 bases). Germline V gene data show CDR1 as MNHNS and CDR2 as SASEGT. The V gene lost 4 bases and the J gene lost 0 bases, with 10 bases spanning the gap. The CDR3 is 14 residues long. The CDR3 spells CASSGPTVSYEQYF. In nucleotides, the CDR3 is TGTGCCAGCAGTGGGCCGACAGTCTCCTACGAGCAGTACTTC.

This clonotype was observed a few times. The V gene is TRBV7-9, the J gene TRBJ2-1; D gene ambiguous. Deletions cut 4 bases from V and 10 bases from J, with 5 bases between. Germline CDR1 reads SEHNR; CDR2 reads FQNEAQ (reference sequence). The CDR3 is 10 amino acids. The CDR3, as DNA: TGTGCCAGCAGCTCAACGGAGCAGTTCTTC. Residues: CASSSTEQFF.

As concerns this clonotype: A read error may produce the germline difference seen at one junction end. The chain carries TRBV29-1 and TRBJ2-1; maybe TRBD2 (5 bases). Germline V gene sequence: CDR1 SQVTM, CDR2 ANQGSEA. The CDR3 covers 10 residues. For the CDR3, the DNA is TGCAGCGTTGAAGGCCCCGACCGGAGGTTC. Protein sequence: CSVEGPDRRF.

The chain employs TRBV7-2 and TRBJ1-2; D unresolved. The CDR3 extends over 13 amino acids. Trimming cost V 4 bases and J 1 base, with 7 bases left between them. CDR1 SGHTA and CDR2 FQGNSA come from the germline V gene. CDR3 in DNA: TGTGCCAGCAGCTCCCCCCTTAACTATGGCTACACCTTC. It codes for CASSSPLNYGYTF.